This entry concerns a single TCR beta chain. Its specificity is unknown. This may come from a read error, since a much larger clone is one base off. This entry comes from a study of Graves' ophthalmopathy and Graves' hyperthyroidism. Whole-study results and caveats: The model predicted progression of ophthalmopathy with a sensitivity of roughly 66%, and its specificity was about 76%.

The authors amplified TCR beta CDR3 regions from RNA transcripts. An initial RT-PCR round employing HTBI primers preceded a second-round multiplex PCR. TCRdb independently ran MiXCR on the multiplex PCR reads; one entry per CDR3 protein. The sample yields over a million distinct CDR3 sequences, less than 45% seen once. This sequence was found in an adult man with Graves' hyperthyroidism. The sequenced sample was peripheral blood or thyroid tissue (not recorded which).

The CDR3 region is CASSHAGPSYGYTF. CDR3 DNA sequence: TGTGCCAGCAGCCATGCGGGGCCTAGCTATGGCTACACCTTC. This chain uses TRBV7-9 with TRBJ1-2; the D gene is possibly TRBD1 (5 bases). Germline loops: CDR1 SEHNR, CDR2 FQNEAQ (reference sequence). Trimming removed 5 bases from V and 4 bases from J, with 14 bases in between. The CDR3 runs to 14 residues.